This TCR beta chain was retrieved from a study of read filtering for tumor transcriptome and immune sequencing. Overall study context: Among patients, under 20 were male and approximately 15 female, aged about 47 to 85 (mean approximately 62). Transcriptome libraries were built from DNase-treated RNA. TCR-mapped reads were about 4.05 to 11 million with IR-seq versus 85 to 1273 with RNA-seq. Study-level findings and limits: Compared with RNA-seq, IR-seq gave much higher clonotype depth and reliability.

As regards this clonotype: Its target is not known. One end of the junction fails to match germline, which may point to a read error.

The CDR3 has 17 amino acids. The germline V gene has CDR1 MNHEY and CDR2 SVGAGI. The library was built from about 0.4 ug RNA with molecular barcoded adaptors for alpha/delta and beta/gamma chains. A single record per CDR3 protein comes from TCRdb applying MiXCR to the reads. The sample holds about 24,000 distinct CDR3 sequences, about 22% seen once. The source of this sequence is a donor aged 40 or over with multiple myeloma. This chain joins TRBV6-5 and TRBJ1-2, with 8 bases lining up with TRBD1. The material sequenced was a population of CD138-negative cells sorted from bone marrow. The DNA of the CDR3 is TGTGCCCGCAGTTCAGGCTCCCGTCCGGGACAGGTCTATGGCTACACCTTC. Amino acid sequence: CARSSGSRPGQVYGYTF.